The source of this T cell receptor (beta chain) is a study of CD8 T cells in Susac syndrome. Germline V gene data show CDR1 as MNHEY and CDR2 as SVGAGI. Losses at the gene ends were 7 bases for V and 4 bases for J; bases not matched to a gene: 8. CDR3 size: 14 residues. A quantity of about 0.5 to 1 ug RNA underwent reverse transcription using random hexamers. TCRdb fed the immunoSEQ multiplex PCR reads into MiXCR, producing one record per CDR3 protein. Counted here are around 200,000 distinct CDR3 sequences, more than 85% occurring once; the ten biggest clones make up about 0.12%. V and J are TRBV6-5 and TRBJ1-1; 8 nucleotides agree with TRBD1. Sequencing was carried out using CD8+ T cells from PBMCs. The receptor comes from a human donor with multiple sclerosis. The CDR3 region is CASNLRGLGTEAFF. As DNA, the CDR3 is TGTGCCAGCAACCTCAGGGGGCTCGGCACTGAAGCTTTCTTT.